This entry lists 24 T cell receptor beta chains sequenced from one sample in a study of T cell responses to AZD1222 COVID-19 vaccine. The method was immunoSEQ multiplex PCR; TCRdb's version includes in-frame clones alone and lacks a portion of them. The data contain around 200,000 clones, roughly 94% of them seen just once; the ten biggest clones take up roughly 1.7%. Sequenced material: peripheral blood, taken 28 days after the second AZD1222 dose. These receptor sequences come from an adult who received the AZD1222 COVID-19 vaccine.

The chain carries TRBV7-9 and TRBJ1-5; no reliable D call. V was cut by 0 bases and J by 0 bases, with 15 bases left in between. CDR3 size: 18 residues. Germline V gives CDR1 SEHNR, CDR2 FQNEAQ (reference sequence). CDR3 sequence (DNA): TGTGCCAGCAGCTTAGCCACAGCATGGATGAGTAGCAATCAGCCCCAGCATTTT. Protein sequence: CASSLATAWMSSNQPQHF.

This clone was observed a few times. The chain carries TRBV30 and TRBJ1-5; D not resolved. Trimming left V 0 bases short and J 4 bases short, with 13 bases between. Germline CDR1 reads GTSNPN; CDR2 reads SVGIG (reference sequence). The CDR3 totals 15 residues. CDR3 loop: CAWSVIDNKNQPQHF. The CDR3 DNA is TGTGCCTGGAGTGTCATCGACAACAAGAATCAGCCCCAGCATTTT.

V usage is TRBV6-5 and J usage is TRBJ1-3; D is unclear. Germline V gene lookup returns CDR1 MNHEY and CDR2 SVGAGI. The CDR3 totals 16 residues. Trimming took off 0 bases at V and 4 bases at J, with 13 bases between the two ends. The CDR3 bases are TGTGCCAGCAGTTACTCGAGAAGGGAGGCAGGAAACACCATATATTTT. It yields the protein CASSYSRREAGNTIYF.

This clone was counted once. V gene TRBV11-3 combines with J gene TRBJ1-1, with D perhaps TRBD1 (5 bases). The V end lost 2 bases, the J end lost 0 bases, and 10 bases lay between the germline ends. From germline, CDR1 is SGHNT and CDR2 YENEEA. The CDR3 is 15 amino acids. Here the CDR3 reads CASSLSGVVNTEAFF. The CDR3 DNA reads as TGTGCCAGCAGCTTATCGGGGGTGGTGAACACTGAAGCTTTCTTT.

The chain employs TRBV6-4 and TRBJ1-1; D is uncertain. Trimming shortened V by 3 bases and J by 10 bases, and 18 bases separated the two germline ends. Germline V gives CDR1 MRHNA, CDR2 SNTAGT. This CDR3 has 14 residues. Written as DNA, the CDR3 is TGTGCCAGCAGTGAAGCCCCCTCCCTGGGAGTAGCTTTCTTT. The encoded protein is CASSEAPSLGVAFF.

The chain carries TRBV27 and TRBJ1-1, with D hard to call. V lost 5 bases and J lost 4, with 17 bases in between. The CDR3 is made up of 15 amino acids. The germline V gene has CDR1 MNHEY and CDR2 SMNVEV (reference sequence). The CDR3 loop is CASSDGLSWGTEAFF. CDR3 sequence (DNA): TGTGCCAGCAGTGATGGTCTTAGCTGGGGCACTGAAGCTTTCTTT.

This sequence joins TRBV11-2 and TRBJ2-7, with TRBD2 as a possible D gene (6 bases). Germline CDR1 SGHAT, CDR2 FQNNGV. Trimming removed 2 bases from V and 2 bases from J, with 13 bases in between. The length of the CDR3 is 15 residues. CDR3 region: CASSLSSVVPYEQYF. In DNA, the CDR3 is TGTGCCAGCAGCTTATCTAGCGTTGTACCCTACGAGCAGTACTTC.

This clone showed up just a few times. The chain uses TRBV5-1 and TRBJ2-7, with TRBD1 matching over 7 bases. With 3 bases clipped from V and 5 bases from J, the junction kept 5 bases outside the gene matches. The CDR3 spans 13 residues. Germline CDR1 reads SGHRS; CDR2 reads YFSETQ. CDR3 DNA: TGCGCCAGCAGCTCGACAGGGAACGACGAGCAGTACTTC. Protein product: CASSSTGNDEQYF.

The gene calls are TRBV5-1 and TRBJ2-1; no clear D gene. The germline V gene has CDR1 SGHRS and CDR2 YFSETQ. V lost 7 bases, J lost 6 bases, and 17 bases lay in between. The CDR3 loop spans 14 amino acids. CDR3 bases: TGCGCCAGCGCATTCCCCCGCAGAAGCAATGAGCAGTTCTTC. It translates to CASAFPRRSNEQFF.

The V call is TRBV6-1, the J call TRBJ1-1, with D possibly being TRBD1 (5 bases). The CDR3 length is 15 residues. Germline assignment: CDR1 MNHNS and CDR2 SASEGT. The germline V and J ends were trimmed by 2 bases and 10 bases, with 20 bases remaining between them. The CDR3 DNA is TGTGCCAGCAGTGAACTGAGGGGATATGAACTGGCAGCTTTCTTT. Protein sequence: CASSELRGYELAAFF.

The chain employs TRBV11-2 and TRBJ1-2; D is ambiguous. Trimming cost V 5 bases and J 3 bases, with 16 bases left between them. The length of the CDR3 is 15 residues. Germline V CDR1 and CDR2: SGHAT, FQNNGV. CDR3 DNA sequence: TGTGCCAGCAGCAACACCCGCGGCCCTCACTATGGCTACACCTTC. As protein: CASSNTRGPHYGYTF.

The rearrangement uses TRBV7-9 and TRBJ1-3, with 8 bases fitting TRBD1. The ends lost 6 bases at V and 1 base at J; junction bases unmatched: 5. Germline CDR1 reads SEHNR; CDR2 reads FQNEAQ (reference sequence). The CDR3 covers 15 residues. The CDR3 sequence: CASSLNRGSGNTIYF. For the CDR3, the DNA is TGTGCCAGCAGTCTAAACAGGGGGTCTGGAAACACCATATATTTT. Variable domain in full (rest from reference TRBV7-9 and TRBJ1-3): DTGVSQNPRHKITKRGQNVTFRCDPISEHNRLYWYRQTLGQGPEFLTYFQNEAQLEKSRLLSDRFSAERPKGSFSTLEIQRTEQGDSAMYLCASSLNRGSGNTIYFGEGSWLTVV.

The chain joins TRBV9 to TRBJ2-7; tentatively, D is TRBD1 (7 bases). This CDR3 spans 15 amino acids. Trimming took off 0 bases at V and 3 bases at J, with 13 bases between the two ends. The V gene's germline CDR1 is SGDLS and CDR2 YYNGEE. The CDR3 coding sequence is TGTGCCAGCAGCGTAGAGGCAGGGGGGAGCTACGAGCAGTACTTC. It encodes CASSVEAGGSYEQYF.

CDR3: CASSLDLGRENTEAFF. The DNA for the CDR3 is TGTGCCAGCAGCTTGGATCTAGGTAGAGAGAACACTGAAGCTTTCTTT. The rearrangement joins TRBV5-4 to TRBJ1-1; D is ambiguous. The CDR3 runs 16 residues. Germline values: CDR1 SGHNT, CDR2 YYREEE (reference sequence). V was shortened by 0 bases and J by 1 base, with 13 bases between the two germline ends. Looking up the rest from reference TRBV5-4 and TRBJ1-1 gives the full variable domain: ETGVTQSPTHLIKTRGQQVTLRCSSQSGHNTVSWYQQALGQGPQFIFQYYREEENGRGNFPPRFSGLQFPNYSSELNVNALELDDSALYLCASSLDLGRENTEAFFGQGTRLTVV.

The CDR3 loop is CASRSSGVTDTQYF. The CDR3 bases are TGTGCCAGCCGAAGTAGCGGGGTCACAGATACGCAGTATTTT. The chain joins TRBV6-5 to TRBJ2-3; 8 nucleotides agree with TRBD2. CDR3 length equals 14 residues. Germline-derived CDR1 and CDR2 are MNHEY and SVGAGI. J gave up 2 bases and V 8 bases, and 6 bases lay outside the gene matches.

The chain uses TRBV4-1 and TRBJ1-2; D possibly corresponds to TRBD1 (5 bases). V shed 3 bases and J shed 8 bases, with 22 bases lying between them. Per germline, CDR1 MGHRA and CDR2 YSYEKL. CDR3 length equals 16 residues. CDR3 DNA: TGCGCCAGCAGCCAGACCAGGCCCGGGACCCAACGCGGCTACACCTTC. Amino acid sequence: CASSQTRPGTQRGYTF.

The chain recombines TRBV9 with TRBJ1-4, with a possible D match to TRBD1 (5 bases). Trimming left V 7 bases short and J 0 bases short, with 10 bases between. The germline CDR1 and CDR2 sequences are SGDLS and YYNGEE. CDR3 length: 14 residues. The CDR3 nucleotides are TGTGCCAGCGGGGGGGTAGCAACTAATGAAAAACTGTTTTTT. This codes for CASGGVATNEKLFF.

The chain recombines TRBV6-5 with TRBJ1-2; D remains unclear. Germline CDR1 and CDR2: MNHEY and SVGAGI. Trimming took off 2 bases at V and 6 bases at J, with 16 bases between the two ends. CDR3 length: 15 residues. The CDR3 here is CASSYEVPRGDGYTF. The CDR3 bases are TGTGCCAGCAGTTACGAGGTCCCAAGAGGAGATGGCTACACCTTC.

In this sample, this clone turned up a few times. V gene TRBV3-1 (or the pseudogene TRBV3-2) combines with J gene TRBJ2-7; D is ambiguous. Germline CDR1 LGHDT, CDR2 YNNKEL (reference sequence). Trimming pared 1 base from V and 12 bases from J, leaving 10 bases between. This CDR3 is 11 amino acids long. CDR3 loop: CASSQGVVVYF. DNA of the CDR3: TGTGCCAGCAGCCAAGGGGTCGTAGTGTACTTC.

The J gene is TRBJ1-2, the V gene TRBV6-2 or TRBV6-3; the D is unclear. The CDR3 sequence is 13 residues long. V lost 2 bases and J 0 bases, leaving 4 bases between the germline ends. CDR1 and CDR2 (germline): MNHEY, SVGEGT. CDR3 loop: CASSYPANYGYTF. DNA of the CDR3: TGTGCCAGCAGTTACCCCGCTAACTATGGCTACACCTTC.

The chain links TRBV11-2 to TRBJ1-5, with D tentatively TRBD1 (5 bases). The germline V gene encodes CDR1 SGHAT and CDR2 FQNNGV. Between the trimmed V and J ends, which lost 2 bases and 4 bases, there was a span of 18 bases. The CDR3 consists of 17 residues. The CDR3 loop reads CASSLKLKGDRNQPQHF. The CDR3 nucleotides are TGTGCCAGCAGCTTAAAATTAAAAGGGGATCGTAATCAGCCCCAGCATTTT.

This chain links TRBV19 with TRBJ1-2; 8 bases match TRBD1. This CDR3 is 13 amino acids long. Per the germline V gene, CDR1 is LNHDA and CDR2 is SQIVND (reference sequence). The V segment lost 7 bases and the J segment 4 bases; nucleotides outside the gene matches: 5. This chain's CDR3 is CASTMTGVYGYTF. The CDR3 region has the DNA TGTGCCAGTACCATGACAGGGGTCTATGGCTACACCTTC.

V is TRBV28 and J is TRBJ2-2; D remains unclear. This CDR3 contains 12 residues. V lost 5 bases and J lost 5, with 6 bases in between. The V gene's germline CDR1 is MDHEN and CDR2 SYDVKM. The CDR3 region has the DNA TGTGCCAGCAGTCTACTAACCGGGGAGCTGTTTTTT. Translated: CASSLLTGELFF.

The rearrangement uses TRBV3-1 (or the pseudogene TRBV3-2) and TRBJ2-5, with 7 bases identical to TRBD2. CDR1 LGHDT and CDR2 YNNKEL come from the germline V gene (reference sequence). The CDR3 has 14 amino acids. Trimming removed 6 bases from V and 3 bases from J; junction bases left unmatched: 7. CDR3 DNA sequence: TGTGCCAGCAGTCGCAGACTAGCCGAAGAGACCCAGTACTTC. It encodes CASSRRLAEETQYF.